This T cell receptor (beta chain) is drawn from a study of PD-1 blockade in mismatch repair-deficient tumors. Whole-study context: Enrolled about 2013-2017, patients had progressing, pretreated mismatch repair-deficient cancers of 12 types. Findings and limits, study-wide: After pembrolizumab, tumor-resident clones rose rapidly, then generally contracted before radiologic responses.

Mismatch repair deficiency was confirmed in all patients, by PCR or immunohistochemistry. Sequenced by immunoSEQ multiplex PCR; TCRdb stores in-frame clones only, minus some. The sample holds roughly 48,000 clones, 77% seen once. This CDR3 contains 14 residues. The ends were cut back, 8 bases at V and 0 bases at J, with 11 bases in the middle. Germline assignment: CDR1 KGHSH and CDR2 LQKENI. The table lists this clone with a count of one. Antigen specificity is unknown. The V and J genes are TRBV18 and TRBJ1-3, with D unclear. This receptor was obtained from an adult with mismatch repair-deficient cancer. Material: PBMCs, obtained before pembrolizumab treatment. The chain's CDR3 is CASQRSDSGNTIYF. CDR3 sequence (DNA): TGTGCCAGCCAACGCAGCGACTCTGGAAACACCATATATTTT.